The 18 T cell receptor beta chains below all came from one sample that was sequenced in a study of blood T cell repertoires in COVID-19. Here immunoSEQ multiplex PCR was the method, and the copy in TCRdb shows in-frame clones only, minus some. In the table there are some 190,000 clones, around 83% of which are singletons. The sample comprised peripheral blood. These receptors were collected from a woman older than 75 with acute or convalescent COVID-19.

This clone was observed a single time. The chain couples TRBV7-8 to TRBJ1-1; 8 bases are shared with TRBD1. V was clipped by 4 bases and J by 2 bases; unmatched bases: 3. Per germline, CDR1 SGHVS and CDR2 FQNEAQ. The CDR3 has 14 residues. This CDR3 is CASSWGQANTEAFF. For the CDR3, the DNA is TGTGCCAGCAGCTGGGGACAGGCAAACACTGAAGCTTTCTTT.

V and J are TRBV7-9 and TRBJ2-7; 7 nucleotides align to TRBD1. Germline V gene data show CDR1 as SEHNR and CDR2 as FQNEAQ (reference sequence). J gave up 3 bases and V 5 bases, and 19 bases lay outside the gene matches. The length of the CDR3 is 18 residues. This CDR3 is CASSPGQSRGWADYEQYF. The CDR3 coding sequence is TGTGCCAGCAGCCCGGGACAGTCCAGGGGATGGGCTGACTACGAGCAGTACTTC.

V gene TRBV28 combines with J gene TRBJ1-5, with a weak D call TRBD1 (5 bases). The germline CDR1 and CDR2 sequences are MDHEN and SYDVKM. The CDR3 totals 15 residues. Deletions cut 7 bases from V and 0 bases from J, with 13 bases between. CDR3 residues: CASTPRDYSNQPQHF. CDR3 nucleotide sequence: TGTGCCAGCACCCCCAGGGATTATAGCAATCAGCCCCAGCATTTT.

The chain is built from TRBV19 and TRBJ2-3; D is perhaps TRBD2 (6 bases). This CDR3 is 15 amino acids long. The V end was cut by 5 bases, the J end by 1 base, with 13 bases between. Germline CDR1 is LNHDA and CDR2 is SQIVND (reference sequence). The CDR3 nucleotides read TGTGCCAGTAGTCGGGGGTACCCGGGCACAGATACGCAGTATTTT. Its protein product is CASSRGYPGTDTQYF.

The CDR3 DNA reads as TGTGCCGAAGCATCAGGGGACTCCTACGAGCAGTACTTC. This encodes CAEASGDSYEQYF. This sequence joins TRBV28 and TRBJ2-7; possible D gene TRBD1, 6 bases. The CDR3 has 13 amino acids. Germline CDR1 and CDR2: MDHEN and SYDVKM. Trimming pared 11 bases from V and 0 bases from J, leaving 14 bases between. Variable domain in full (rest from reference TRBV28 and TRBJ2-7): DVKVTQSSRYLVKRTGEKVFLECVQDMDHENMFWYRQDPGLGLRLIYFSYDVKMKEKGDIPEGYSVSREKKERFSLILESASTNQTSMYLCAEASGDSYEQYFGPGTRLTVT.

A word on this clone: Distinct nucleotide sequences in the sample also encode this CDR3. The gene calls are TRBV18 and TRBJ2-7, with TRBD2 matching over 13 bases. CDR3 length: 15 amino acids. CDR1 is KGHSH and CDR2 is LQKENI in the germline V gene. J lost 5 bases, V lost 2 bases, and 3 bases had no gene match. Here the CDR3 reads CASSPGLAGADEQYF. The CDR3 nucleotides read TGTGCCAGCTCACCAGGACTAGCGGGAGCCGACGAGCAGTACTTC.

Ten or more counts support this clone. The chain recombines TRBV28 with TRBJ1-1, with 8 bases identical to TRBD1. Germline V gene lookup returns CDR1 MDHEN and CDR2 SYDVKM. CDR3 length: 15 residues. Trimming took 4 bases from V and 5 from J; bases not matched to a gene: 9. Written as DNA, the CDR3 is TGTGCCAGCAGTTCATCCGGGACAGGAAGAACTGAAGCTTTCTTT. Translation gives CASSSSGTGRTEAFF.

The chain combines TRBV28 with TRBJ1-2, with TRBD1 as a possible D gene (6 bases). Germline CDR1 is MDHEN and CDR2 is SYDVKM. V was trimmed by 3 bases and J by 5 bases, leaving 13 bases between them. The length of the CDR3 is 14 residues. The CDR3 DNA reads as TGTGCCAGCAGTTTGCTTCAGGGACAATATGGCTACACCTTC. Its translation is CASSLLQGQYGYTF.

The rearrangement uses TRBV27 and TRBJ1-2; TRBD1 might be the D (6 bases). V was pared by 5 bases and J by 0 bases, with 10 bases between. CDR1 and CDR2 (germline): MNHEY, SMNVEV (reference sequence). The CDR3 totals 14 residues. CDR3 loop: CASSSQGTNYGYTF. CDR3 nucleotide sequence: TGTGCCAGCAGTAGTCAGGGGACTAACTATGGCTACACCTTC.

The V gene is TRBV9, the J gene TRBJ2-3, with D hard to call. V was clipped by 0 bases and J by 2 bases, with 7 bases between them. CDR1 SGDLS and CDR2 YYNGEE come from the germline V gene. The CDR3 is 14 amino acids. As DNA, the CDR3 is TGTGCCAGCAGCGTAGGGGCATTCACAGATACGCAGTATTTT. Its translation is CASSVGAFTDTQYF.

Worth noting for this clone: Distinct nucleotide sequences in the sample also encode this CDR3. This sequence joins TRBV29-1 and TRBJ1-1; possibly TRBD1 for D (5 bases). V lost 4 bases to trimming and J lost 5 bases, with 11 bases between them. The CDR3 runs to 12 residues. Germline loops: CDR1 SQVTM, CDR2 ANQGSEA. CDR3 region: CSVGSGGTEAFF. The CDR3, as DNA: TGCAGCGTTGGGTCGGGGGGAACTGAAGCTTTCTTT.

This chain uses TRBV2 with TRBJ2-3; 7 bases line up with TRBD1. J gave up 5 bases and V 8 bases, and 10 bases lay outside the gene matches. This CDR3 region has 14 residues. Germline loops: CDR1 SNHLY, CDR2 FYNNEI. This chain's CDR3 is CASAPGQWVDTQYF. CDR3 nucleotide sequence: TGTGCCAGCGCTCCGGGACAGTGGGTAGATACGCAGTATTTT.

V gene TRBV7-2 combines with J gene TRBJ1-2; D possibly corresponds to TRBD1 (5 bases). This CDR3 is built from 16 residues. V lost 4 bases and J 7 bases, leaving 22 bases between the germline ends. Germline lookup yields CDR1 SGHTA and CDR2 FQGNSA. CDR3 nucleotides: TGTGCCAGCAGCTCCCAGGTTACAAGGGGCGCGGTTGGCTACACCTTC. Translation: CASSSQVTRGAVGYTF.

In its sample, this clone was seen once. This sequence joins TRBV5-1 and TRBJ2-7; maybe TRBD1 (5 bases). The germline V and J ends were trimmed by 2 bases and 2 bases, with 8 bases remaining between them. Germline CDR1 reads SGHRS; CDR2 reads YFSETQ. The CDR3 runs 13 residues. CDR3 amino acids: CASSFDSAYEQYF. CDR3 bases: TGCGCCAGCAGCTTCGACAGCGCCTACGAGCAGTACTTC.

This chain connects TRBV5-4 to TRBJ2-2; maybe TRBD1 (5 bases). CDR1 and CDR2 (germline): SGHNT, YYREEE (reference sequence). Trimming left V 0 bases short and J 6 bases short, with 15 bases between. The CDR3 length is 16 residues. The DNA for the CDR3 is TGTGCCAGCAGCTTGGTAGGGGCCCTCGGCGCCGGGGAGCTGTTTTTT. Translating it yields CASSLVGALGAGELFF.

This clone occurred once. The rearrangement joins TRBV6-5 to TRBJ2-7; TRBD1 aligns across 9 bases. This CDR3 spans 15 amino acids. Germline V gives CDR1 MNHEY, CDR2 SVGAGI. The trim removed 0 bases at V and 3 bases at J, leaving 3 bases unmatched. The CDR3 is CASSYSTGGVYEQYF. The DNA for the CDR3 is TGTGCCAGCAGTTACTCAACAGGGGGCGTCTACGAGCAGTACTTC.

The rearrangement links TRBV5-1 to TRBJ1-1; 7 bases align to TRBD1. The CDR3 has 13 residues. CDR1 and CDR2 from the germline V gene are SGHRS and YFSETQ. V was clipped by 4 bases and J by 7 bases; unmatched bases: 7. CDR3 in DNA: TGCGCCAGCAGCCACGGGACAGCCAGTGAAGCTTTCTTT. Translated: CASSHGTASEAFF. Variable domain in full (rest from reference TRBV5-1 and TRBJ1-1): KAGVTQTPRYLIKTRGQQVTLSCSPISGHRSVSWYQQTPGQGLQFLFEYFSETQRNKGNFPGRFSGRQFSNSRSEMNVSTLELGDSALYLCASSHGTASEAFFGQGTRLTVV.

This clone occurred once. The chain is built from TRBV2 and TRBJ2-7; TRBD1 might be the D (6 bases). The germline V gene encodes CDR1 SNHLY and CDR2 FYNNEI. The V gene lost 11 bases and the J gene lost 1 base, with 12 bases spanning the gap. The CDR3 has 12 amino acids. CDR3 residues: CAGAGQSYEQYF. The CDR3 nucleotides read TGTGCCGGGGCCGGACAGTCCTACGAGCAGTACTTC. The variable domain in full, with the rest retrieved from reference TRBV2 and TRBJ2-7, is EPEVTQTPSHQVTQMGQEVILRCVPISNHLYFYWYRQILGQKVEFLVSFYNNEISEKSEIFDDQFSVERPDGSNFTLKIRSTKLEDSAMYFCAGAGQSYEQYFGPGTRLTVT.